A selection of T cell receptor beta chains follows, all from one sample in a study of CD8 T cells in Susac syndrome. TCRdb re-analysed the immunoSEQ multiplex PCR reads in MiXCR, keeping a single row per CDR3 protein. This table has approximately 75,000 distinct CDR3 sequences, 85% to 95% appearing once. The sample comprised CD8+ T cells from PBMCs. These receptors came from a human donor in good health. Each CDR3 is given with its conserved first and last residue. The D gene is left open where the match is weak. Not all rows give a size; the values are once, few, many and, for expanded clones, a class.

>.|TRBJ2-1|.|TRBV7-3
TGTGCCAGCAGCCCAGGGGTCCTCCTACTGGACAATGAGCAGTTCTTC
CASSPGVLLLDNEQFF
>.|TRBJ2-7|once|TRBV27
TGTGCCAGCAGTTTATCAGGAACAATCTACGAGCAGTACTTC
CASSLSGTIYEQYF
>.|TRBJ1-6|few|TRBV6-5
TGTGCCAGCTCTCAAGCCGGTTCACCCCTCCACTTT
CASSQAGSPLHF
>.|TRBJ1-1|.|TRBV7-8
TGTGCCAGCAGCCAAGAGAACATGAACACTGAAGCTTTCTTT
CASSQENMNTEAFF
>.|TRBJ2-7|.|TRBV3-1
TGTGCCAGCAGCCAAGGAGGGGTGGCGTACGAGCAGTACTTC
CASSQGGVAYEQYF
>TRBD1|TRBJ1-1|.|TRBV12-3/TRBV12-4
TGTGCCAGCAGTTCTCCTCAGACAGGGATCACTGAAGCTTTCTTT
CASSSPQTGITEAFF
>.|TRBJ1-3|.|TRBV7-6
TGTGCCAGCAGCTTATCAGACAGCTCTGGAAACACCATATATTTT
CASSLSDSSGNTIYF
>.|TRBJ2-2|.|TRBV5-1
TGCGCCAGCAGCTTACAGGGCCCCGGGGAGCTGTTTTTT
CASSLQGPGELFF
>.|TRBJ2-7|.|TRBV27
TGTGCCAGCAGTCATACCTCGGGCCGCGAGCAGTACTTC
CASSHTSGREQYF
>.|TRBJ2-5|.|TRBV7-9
TGTGCCAGCAACGCTGTTGGGGGCGCGGGGGAGACCCAGTACTTC
CASNAVGGAGETQYF
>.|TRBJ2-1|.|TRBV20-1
TGCAGTGCTAGGCGGAACACCTACAATGAGCAGTTCTTC
CSARRNTYNEQFF
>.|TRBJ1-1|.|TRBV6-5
TGTGCCAGCAGTTACTCCGGGGGGGACACTGAAGCTTTCTTT
CASSYSGGDTEAFF
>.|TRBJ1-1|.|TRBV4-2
TGTGCCAGCAGTTGGTCCCAGATGAACACTGAAGCTTTCTTT
CASSWSQMNTEAFF
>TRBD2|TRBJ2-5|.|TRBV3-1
TGTGCCAGCAGCCAAAGCGGGGGAAGACAAGAGACCCAGTACTTC
CASSQSGGRQETQYF
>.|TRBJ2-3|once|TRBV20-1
TGCAGTGCCCCTTGGGGGGCTTTGCAGTATTTT
CSAPWGALQYF
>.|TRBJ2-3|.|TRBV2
TGTGCCAGCCTGAGTCGTGGTACGCAGTATTTT
CASLSRGTQYF
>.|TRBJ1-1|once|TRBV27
TGTGCCAGCAGTTTGGTCCGGATGACTGAAGCTTTCTTT
CASSLVRMTEAFF
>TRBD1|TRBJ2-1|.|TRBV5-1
TGCGCCAGCAGCTCGGGACAGGGAGGTTACAATGAGCAGTTCTTC
CASSSGQGGYNEQFF
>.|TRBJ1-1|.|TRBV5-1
TGCGCCAGCAGCTCTGGACAAACGGGTACTGAAGCTTTCTTT
CASSSGQTGTEAFF
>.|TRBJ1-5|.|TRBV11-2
TGTGCCAGCAGCCTTGGGACGGCTTGGCCCCAGCATTTT
CASSLGTAWPQHF